The entry that follows covers one T cell receptor (beta chain) sequence. Measured with immunoSEQ multiplex PCR; TCRdb has only the in-frame clones, and not every one. The sample shows approximately 10,000 clones, approximately 80% of them seen only once. The CDR3 is made up of 14 amino acids. V lost 6 bases to trimming and J lost 3 bases, with 11 bases between them. Germline V gives CDR1 MNHEY, CDR2 SVGAGI. The source of the sample is a study of T cells after somatic rescue of genetic block. This receptor was taken from a boy younger than 18. The sequenced sample was peripheral blood mononuclear cells (PBMCs). V gene TRBV6-5 combines with J gene TRBJ1-4; tentative D call: TRBD1 (5 bases). CDR3 region: CASRHGTANEKLFF. For the CDR3, the DNA is TGTGCCAGCAGACACGGGACGGCTAATGAAAAACTGTTTTTT.